This TCR beta chain was recorded in a study of blood T cells in healthy people across ages. As for the study in general: With template switching, about one barcoded beta molecule was captured per two T cells. Overall study results and limits: Observed TCR beta diversity per million T cells went down as age went up. This fall followed a roughly linear course with age.

This clonotype was seen only once. The antigen remains undetermined. The CDR3 runs to 13 residues. CDR1 is LGHDT and CDR2 is YNNKEL in the germline V gene (reference sequence). Trimming removed 7 bases from V and 4 bases from J, with 13 bases in between. Alongside a J-beta primer mix, a sample-barcoded 5' primer served in a second PCR lasting roughly 6 to 12 cycles. MiXCR, applied by TCRdb to the 5' RACE reads, yields one record per CDR3 protein. Of about 1 million distinct CDR3 sequences in the sample, 40% to 55% were seen once. Sequencing was carried out using blood. The source is a woman aged 55-70 years in good health. V is TRBV3-1 and J is TRBJ2-5; D gene ambiguous. The CDR3 loop reads CASIPGPGETQYF. The CDR3 nucleotides read TGTGCCAGCATCCCGGGCCCGGGAGAGACCCAGTACTTC.